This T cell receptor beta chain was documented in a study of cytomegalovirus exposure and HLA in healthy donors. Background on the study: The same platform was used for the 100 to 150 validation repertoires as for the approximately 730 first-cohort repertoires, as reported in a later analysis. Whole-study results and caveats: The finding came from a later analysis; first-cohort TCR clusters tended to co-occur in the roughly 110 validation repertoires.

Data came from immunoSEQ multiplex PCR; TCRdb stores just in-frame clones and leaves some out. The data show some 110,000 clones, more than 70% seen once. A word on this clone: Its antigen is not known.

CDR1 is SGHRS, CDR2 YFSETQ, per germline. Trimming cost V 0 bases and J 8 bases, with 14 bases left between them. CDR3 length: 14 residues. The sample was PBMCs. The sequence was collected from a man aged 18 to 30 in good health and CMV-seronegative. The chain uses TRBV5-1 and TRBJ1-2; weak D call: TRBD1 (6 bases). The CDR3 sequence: CASSLGSTGSGYTF. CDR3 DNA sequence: TGCGCCAGCAGCTTGGGTTCTACAGGGAGCGGCTACACCTTC.